This T cell receptor (beta chain) derives from a study of CXCR3-negative and CXCR3-positive naive CD8 T cells. Overall study findings and caveats: Naive cells with CXCR3 showed TRB CDR3s that were more hydrophobic than those in CXCR3-negative naive cells.

As regards this clonotype: Antigen unknown.

Via 5' RACE with UMI labels, TRB cDNA libraries were prepared. TCRdb reprocessed the 5' RACE reads and keeps a single row for each CDR3 protein, giving no DNA. The sample has some 120,000 distinct CDR3 sequences; the top ten hold 0.36%. The receptor was derived from a human donor in good health. Some clones in this sample may be carry-over from other donors' samples. Sequencing was carried out using naive CXCR3+ CD8+ T cells from blood. Regarding subset: CD45RO-CCR7+CD27+CD95- naive CD8+ T cells expressing CXCR3 (TNR3+).

CDR3 loop: CASGLAGGTDTQYF. The chain recombines TRBV12-5 with TRBJ2-3; lacking DNA, the TRBD2 call made by TCRdb goes unchecked. Germline V gene sequence: CDR1 LGHNT, CDR2 FRNRAP. The CDR3 consists of 14 residues.